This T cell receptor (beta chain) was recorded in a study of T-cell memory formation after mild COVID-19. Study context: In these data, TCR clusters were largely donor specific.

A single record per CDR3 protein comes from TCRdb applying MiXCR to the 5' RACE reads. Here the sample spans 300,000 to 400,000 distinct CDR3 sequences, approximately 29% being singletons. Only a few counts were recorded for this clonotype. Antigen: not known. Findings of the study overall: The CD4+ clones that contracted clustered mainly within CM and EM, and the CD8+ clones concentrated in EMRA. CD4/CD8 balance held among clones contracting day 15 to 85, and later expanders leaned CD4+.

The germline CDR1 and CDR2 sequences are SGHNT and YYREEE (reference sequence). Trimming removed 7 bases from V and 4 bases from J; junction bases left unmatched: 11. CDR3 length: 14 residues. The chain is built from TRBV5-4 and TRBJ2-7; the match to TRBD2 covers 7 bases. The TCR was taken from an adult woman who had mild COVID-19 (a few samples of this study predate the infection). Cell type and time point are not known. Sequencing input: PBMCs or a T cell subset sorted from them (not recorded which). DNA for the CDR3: TGTGCCAGCTCCGACCGGGACGGGGGGTACGAGCAGTACTTC. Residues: CASSDRDGGYEQYF. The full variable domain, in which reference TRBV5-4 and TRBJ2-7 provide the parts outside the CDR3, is ETGVTQSPTHLIKTRGQQVTLRCSSQSGHNTVSWYQQALGQGPQFIFQYYREEENGRGNFPPRFSGLQFPNYSSELNVNALELDDSALYLCASSDRDGGYEQYFGPGTRLTVT.